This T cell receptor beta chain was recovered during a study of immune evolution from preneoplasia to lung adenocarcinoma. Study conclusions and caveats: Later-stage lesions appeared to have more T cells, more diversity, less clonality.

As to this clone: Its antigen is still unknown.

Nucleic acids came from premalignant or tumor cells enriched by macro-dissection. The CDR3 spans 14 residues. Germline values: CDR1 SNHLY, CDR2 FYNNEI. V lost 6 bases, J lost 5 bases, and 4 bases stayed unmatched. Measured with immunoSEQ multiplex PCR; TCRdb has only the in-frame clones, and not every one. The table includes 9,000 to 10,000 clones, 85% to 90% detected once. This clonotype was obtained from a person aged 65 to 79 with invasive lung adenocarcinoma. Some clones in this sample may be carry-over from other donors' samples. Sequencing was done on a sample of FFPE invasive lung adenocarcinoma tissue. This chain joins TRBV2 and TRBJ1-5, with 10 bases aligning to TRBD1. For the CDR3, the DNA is TGTGCCAGCAGCCGGGACAGGGGTGATCAGCCCCAGCATTTT. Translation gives CASSRDRGDQPQHF.